The 25 T cell receptor beta chains below were found in one sample sequenced in a study of T cell clonality in common variable immunodeficiency. Profiling relied on immunoSEQ multiplex PCR, and the TCRdb table lists in-frame clones only, not all of them. The sample yields about 64,000 clones, without any singletons. Sequenced input: peripheral blood mononuclear cells. These TCRs come from a person aged 18 to 70 in good health.

The sample holds many counts of this clone. The CDR3: CSAWTGGARQPQHF. The sequenced part of the CDR3 DNA is TGCAGTGCCTGGACAGGGGGCGCGAGACAGCCC. V usage is TRBV20-1 and J usage is TRBJ1-5, with TRBD1 matching 11 bases. The CDR3 is cut off 3 residues early in the read; its end comes from the germline J gene. CDR1 DFQATT and CDR2 SNEGSKA come from the germline V gene (reference sequence). The CDR3 covers 14 residues. Unmatched junction bases numbered 8, after V lost 6 bases and J lost 7 bases.

This clone showed up just a few times. The CDR3 DNA, read in part, is TGTGCCAGCAGCTTTCTCCCGGGGAGGAAGAATTCACCA. Amino acid sequence: CASSFLPGRKNSP. Given in full, the CDR3 is CASSFLPGRKNSPLFF. The genes are TRBV13 and TRBJ1-4; D call uncertain. Read data end 3 residues before the CDR3 end; the end is taken from the germline J gene. CDR3 length equals 16 residues. Looked up from germline, CDR1 is PRHDT and CDR2 is FYEKMQ (reference sequence).

This clone showed up many times. The read falls 3 residues short of the CDR3 end, and the missing part is taken from the germline J gene. This sequence joins TRBV14 and TRBJ1-5, with a possible D match to TRBD1 (5 bases). Trimming pared 4 bases from V and 8 bases from J, leaving 12 bases between. The germline CDR1 and CDR2 sequences are SGHDN and FVKESK. This CDR3 comprises 13 residues. CDR3: CASSRGGGEPQHF. The DNA read from the CDR3 is TGTGCCAGCAGCCGGGGGGGAGGGGAGCCC.

In its sample, this clone was seen many times. CDR3 sequence: CASSGGGSPLHF. The DNA read from the CDR3 is TGTGCCAGCTCGGGAGGGGGTTCACCC. The chain uses TRBV3-1 (or the pseudogene TRBV3-2) and TRBJ1-6; D may be TRBD1 (6 bases). With the read ending 3 residues before the CDR3 end, the germline J gene is used to fill in that end. The CDR3 consists of 12 residues. Looked up from germline, CDR1 is LGHDT and CDR2 is YNNKEL (reference sequence). Trimming stripped 8 bases from V and 9 bases from J, with 11 bases between.

This clone was counted at least ten times. The read is 3 residues too short to cover the CDR3 end, so that end is filled in from the germline J gene. J is TRBJ2-1 and V is TRBV2; 10 bases match TRBD2. The V and J ends lost 7 bases and 6 bases, in that order; junction bases with no gene match: 6. The CDR3 covers 14 residues. CDR1 is SNHLY, CDR2 FYNNEI, per germline. CDR3 loop: CASNRLAGSNEQFF. Incomplete CDR3 DNA: TGTGCCAGCAACCGACTAGCGGGTTCCAATGAG. Looking up the rest from reference TRBV2 and TRBJ2-1 gives the full variable domain: EPEVTQTPSHQVTQMGQEVILRCVPISNHLYFYWYRQILGQKVEFLVSFYNNEISEKSEIFDDQFSVERPDGSNFTLKIRSTKLEDSAMYFCASNRLAGSNEQFFGPGTRLTVL.

This clone was counted at least ten times. CDR3 DNA (partial): TGCGCCAGCTCCTCAGGGAACACCGGGGAG. Translated, it gives CASSSGNTGE. The whole CDR3 protein reads CASSSGNTGELFF. The genes are TRBV4-1 and TRBJ2-2; D remains ambiguous. The DNA ends 3 residues before the CDR3 does, and the rest of the CDR3 is filled in from the germline J gene. The CDR3 is made up of 13 amino acids. The V end lost 8 bases, the J end lost 1 base, and 8 bases lay between the germline ends. Germline CDR1 reads MGHRA; CDR2 reads YSYEKL.

In this sample, this clone turned up many times. The sequenced fragment ends 3 residues before the CDR3 boundary, so the rest is inferred from the germline J gene. The chain carries TRBV24-1 and TRBJ1-5, with no clear D. The germline V gene has CDR1 KGHDR and CDR2 SFDVKD. The ends were cut back, 3 bases at V and 3 bases at J, with 8 bases in the middle. This CDR3 comprises 14 residues. The CDR3 region is CATSDPTLNQPQHF. The sequenced CDR3 bases are TGTGCCACCAGTGATCCGACACTCAATCAGCCC.

This clone was counted between two and nine times. The CDR3 is cut off 3 residues early in the read; its end comes from the germline J gene. The chain employs TRBV5-5 and TRBJ2-1; 11 bases map to TRBD2. The CDR3 spans 15 residues. After removal of 1 base from V and 9 bases from J, the junction contained 6 bases not matched to a gene. CDR1 is SGHKS and CDR2 is YYEKEE in the germline V gene (reference sequence). Here the CDR3 reads CASSLTSGSFGEQFF. Incomplete CDR3 DNA: TGTGCCAGCAGCTTGACTAGCGGGAGTTTCGGTGAG.

This clone was picked up many times. The part of the CDR3 DNA that was read is TGTGCCAGCAGCTTGCGGACTGGCAACAATGAG. Protein sequence: CASSLRTGNNE. The whole CDR3 region reads CASSLRTGNNEQFF. V gene TRBV5-8 combines with J gene TRBJ2-1; a possible D gene is TRBD2 (5 bases). Read data end 3 residues before the CDR3 end; the end is taken from the germline J gene. CDR3 length equals 14 residues. Germline V CDR1 and CDR2: SGHTS, YDEGEE. The ends were cut back, 1 base at V and 5 bases at J, with 10 bases in the middle.

This clone was counted at least ten times. The missing CDR3 end, 3 residues past where the read stops, is filled in from the germline J gene. This chain uses TRBV20-1 with TRBJ2-1, with a weak D call TRBD1 (5 bases). With 4 bases removed from V and 8 bases from J, the gap between germline ends came to 18 bases. The length of the CDR3 is 14 residues. The germline V gene encodes CDR1 DFQATT and CDR2 SNEGSKA (reference sequence). The CDR3 is CSATDRADIHEQFF. The covered CDR3 bases are TGCAGTGCTACTGACAGAGCAGACATCCATGAG.

This clone was counted many times. The CDR3 extends 3 residues past the end of the read, so its final part is completed from the germline J gene. The chain has TRBV6-2 or TRBV6-3 and TRBJ1-1, with a weak D call TRBD1 (5 bases). The V gene lost 0 bases and the J gene lost 4 bases, with 12 bases spanning the gap. The CDR3 runs 15 residues. Germline CDR1 and CDR2: MNHEY and SVGEGT. CDR3 DNA, as far as it was read: TGTGCCAGCAGTTACTCCGGGCGGGGGGGCACTGAA. This codes for CASSYSGRGGTE. The whole CDR3 reads CASSYSGRGGTEAFF.

This clone was recorded many times. The DNA ends 3 residues before the CDR3 does, and the rest of the CDR3 is filled in from the germline J gene. V is TRBV11-3 and J is TRBJ2-1; maybe TRBD1 (6 bases). The CDR3 is 12 residues long. Trimming removed 4 bases at V and 9 bases at J, with 10 bases between. Germline V gives CDR1 SGHNT, CDR2 YENEEA. The CDR3 reads CASSWGTSEQFF. Incomplete CDR3 DNA: TGTGCCAGCAGCTGGGGGACAAGTGAG. Variable domain in full (rest from reference TRBV11-3 and TRBJ2-1): EAGVVQSPRYKIIEKKQPVAFWCNPISGHNTLYWYLQNLGQGPELLIRYENEEAVDDSQLPKDRFSAERLKGVDSTLKIQPAELGDSAVYLCASSWGTSEQFFGPGTRLTVL.

The sample holds a few counts of this clone. The read ends 3 residues before the CDR3 terminus; that terminus is restored from the germline J gene. The V and J genes are TRBV5-1 and TRBJ2-5, with 8 bases aligning to TRBD1. In germline, CDR1 is SGHRS, CDR2 YFSETQ. With 3 bases clipped from V and 1 base from J, the junction kept 5 bases outside the gene matches. This CDR3 has 15 residues. The DNA read from the CDR3 is TGCGCCAGCAGCTCGACAGGGGCCTCCCAAGAGACC. It yields the protein CASSSTGASQET. The whole CDR3 protein is CASSSTGASQETQYF.

On this clone: The CDR3 extends 3 residues past the end of the read, so its final part is completed from the germline J gene. This chain connects TRBV19 to TRBJ1-2; 8 positions agree with TRBD1. Germline CDR1 LNHDA, CDR2 SQIVND (reference sequence). The CDR3 loop spans 13 amino acids. The CDR3 DNA, read in part, is TGTGCCAGTAGCCCAGGGGGCAGAGATACC. Amino acids: CASSPGGRDT. The full CDR3 reads CASSPGGRDTYTF.

In this sample, this clone turned up many times. The read finishes 3 residues shy of the CDR3 end, and the germline J gene is used to complete it. The chain links TRBV5-1 to TRBJ2-5; 8 bases line up with TRBD2. J gave up 5 bases and V 4 bases, and 13 bases lay outside the gene matches. Germline V gene lookup returns CDR1 SGHRS and CDR2 YFSETQ. The CDR3 contains 16 residues. The CDR3 DNA, read in part, is TGCGCCAGCAGCGGCTCCGGGGGGGCCGTTCGGGAGACC. The encoded protein is CASSGSGGAVRET. The complete CDR3 protein is CASSGSGGAVRETQYF.

In its sample, this clone was seen many times. The observed sequence ends 3 residues before the CDR3 terminus, with the missing tail filled in from the germline J gene. The gene calls are TRBV18 and TRBJ2-3; 10 bases are a match to TRBD1. The V and J ends lost 0 bases and 0 bases, in that order; junction bases with no gene match: 6. The CDR3 length is 18 residues. The V gene's germline CDR1 is KGHSH and CDR2 LQKENI. The sequenced CDR3 bases are TGTGCCAGCTCACCACCGGGATGGACAGGGGGTAGCACAGATACG. Its protein is CASSPPGWTGGSTDT. The whole CDR3 protein reads CASSPPGWTGGSTDTQYF.

This clone was seen many times. From the germline J gene comes the end of the CDR3, since the read stops 3 residues before it. The chain has TRBV19 and TRBJ2-1; possible D gene TRBD1, 5 bases. Trimming shortened V by 1 base and J by 8 bases, and 12 bases separated the two germline ends. Germline V gene lookup returns CDR1 LNHDA and CDR2 SQIVND (reference sequence). This CDR3 spans 14 amino acids. The CDR3: CASSIVHWGDEQFF. The covered CDR3 bases are TGTGCCAGTAGTATAGTACACTGGGGCGATGAG.

In this sample, this clone turned up many times. The read ends 3 residues shy of where the CDR3 ends; the end is completed using the germline J gene. The chain employs TRBV19 and TRBJ2-3, with 9 nucleotides matching TRBD1. Germline CDR1 LNHDA, CDR2 SQIVND (reference sequence). V was pared by 5 bases and J by 2 bases, with 5 bases of the junction left unmatched. CDR3 length: 15 amino acids. CDR3 DNA, as far as it was read: TGTGCCAGTAGTCTCGGGACAGGGCACACAGATACG. Encoded protein: CASSLGTGHTDT. The complete CDR3 reads CASSLGTGHTDTQYF.

This clone occurred a few times. The read terminates 3 residues before the CDR3 end, so the remaining end is supplied by the germline J gene. The chain has TRBV7-8 and TRBJ2-5, with D possibly TRBD1 on 6 matching bases. The CDR3 runs to 15 residues. CDR1 is SGHVS and CDR2 is FQNEAQ in the germline V gene. V lost 5 bases to trimming and J lost 1 base, with 14 bases between them. CDR3 sequence reads: CASSPRRTVQETQYF. The CDR3 DNA, read in part, is TGTGCCAGCAGCCCTAGGAGGACAGTCCAAGAGACC.

This clone has only a few counts. The read gets to within 3 residues of the CDR3 end, and the germline J gene fills in the rest. The rearrangement uses TRBV5-1 and TRBJ2-1; 13 nucleotides match TRBD2. The J segment lost 8 bases and the V segment lost 4 bases, leaving 6 bases of the junction unmatched. CDR1 SGHRS and CDR2 YFSETQ come from the germline V gene. The CDR3 runs 15 residues. The CDR3 region is CASSLGLAGVDEQFF. The CDR3 DNA, read in part, is TGCGCCAGCAGCCTCGGACTAGCGGGAGTTGATGAG.

This clone occurred many times. The missing CDR3 end, 3 residues past where the read stops, is filled in from the germline J gene. The chain is built from TRBV5-8 and TRBJ1-5, with D perhaps TRBD1 (6 bases). With 4 bases removed from V and 5 bases from J, the gap between germline ends came to 7 bases. Per the germline V gene, CDR1 is SGHTS and CDR2 is YDEGEE. The CDR3 is 12 residues long. CDR3 residues: CASSRQDQPQHF. Incomplete CDR3 DNA: TGTGCCAGCAGCCGACAGGATCAGCCC.

This clone was counted ten times or more. The read ends 3 residues before the CDR3 terminus; that terminus is restored from the germline J gene. The chain couples TRBV5-1 to TRBJ2-3; 10 bases are shared with TRBD2. V trimming: 4 bases; J trimming: 2 bases; junction bases outside the gene matches: 10. The length of the CDR3 is 17 residues. Germline lookup yields CDR1 SGHRS and CDR2 YFSETQ. The part of the CDR3 DNA that was read is TGCGCCAGCAGCAACCACAGCGGGAGGGGTCACACAGATACG. Its protein is CASSNHSGRGHTDT. The entire CDR3 sequence reads CASSNHSGRGHTDTQYF.

This clone came up many times. The observed sequence ends 3 residues before the CDR3 terminus, with the missing tail filled in from the germline J gene. The rearrangement joins TRBV28 to TRBJ1-5; 7 bases are shared with TRBD1. V shed 4 bases and J 6 bases; nucleotides not matched to a gene: 6. The germline V gene encodes CDR1 MDHEN and CDR2 SYDVKM. The CDR3 totals 14 residues. The CDR3 sequence is CASSSGGRSQPQHF. The DNA read from the CDR3 is TGTGCCAGCAGTTCAGGGGGACGAAGTCAGCCC.

This clone was observed a handful of times. The CDR3 extends 3 residues past the end of the read, so its final part is completed from the germline J gene. The chain is built from TRBV5-1 and TRBJ2-3; 8 bases line up with TRBD1. Trimming removed 0 bases from V and 1 base from J; junction bases left unmatched: 1. Germline V gene sequence: CDR1 SGHRS, CDR2 YFSETQ. This CDR3 is built from 15 residues. The sequenced CDR3 bases are TGCGCCAGCAGCTTGGAGGGACAGGGCACAGATACG. Its translation is CASSLEGQGTDT. The full CDR3 sequence reads CASSLEGQGTDTQYF.

This clone was recorded at least ten times. The read is 3 residues too short to cover the CDR3 end, so that end is filled in from the germline J gene. The gene calls are TRBV20-1 and TRBJ2-7, with 8 bases lining up with TRBD1. V was clipped by 0 bases and J by 3 bases; unmatched bases: 7. The germline CDR1 and CDR2 sequences are DFQATT and SNEGSKA (reference sequence). CDR3 length: 15 amino acids. Partial CDR3 DNA: TGCAGTGCTAGAGATTTGGGACAGGCATTCTACGAG. This sequence encodes CSARDLGQAFYE. The whole CDR3 sequence reads CSARDLGQAFYEQYF.